This TCR beta chain was sequenced for a study of CD8+CD57+ T cells in acquired aplastic anemia. Study-level findings and limits: The same twenty-nine CD8+ CDR3 sequences occurred in patients and in controls.

This clonotype was picked up a small number of times. Its antigen is undetermined. TCR beta VDJ combinations and CDR3 sequences were profiled from genomic DNA. TCRdb passed the reads through MiXCR, listing each CDR3 protein once. In the table there are around 200,000 distinct CDR3 sequences, less than 50% of which are singletons. V dropped 10 bases and J dropped 5; count of bases not matched to a gene: 8. The CDR3 runs to 13 residues. Germline V gene lookup returns CDR1 LNHNV and CDR2 YYDKDF (reference sequence). An expansion of CD8+CD57+ cells by flow cytometry had been shown in patients chosen for sequencing.

The source material was sorted CD4+, CD8+, or CD8+CD57+ T cells (not recorded which) from PBMCs. This chain connects TRBV15 to TRBJ2-3; TRBD1 agrees at 8 bases. This TCR was sampled from a human donor with aplastic anemia. CDR3 DNA: TGTGCCATCCGGGACAGGCCAGAAGATACGCAGTATTTT. Its protein product is CAIRDRPEDTQYF.